The clone carrying this T cell receptor (beta chain) was observed a few times. Its matching antigen is unknown. This table comes from immunoSEQ multiplex PCR, and its TCRdb copy is limited to in-frame clones, with some not included. The sample lists about 45,000 clones, around 70% occurring once. Investigators separated out CD4+ T cells once around nine days of culture had passed. Either the mRNA-1273 or the BNT162b2 vaccine was given to participants as two doses. According to the study, vaccine recipients showed no prior SARS-CoV-2 infection and negative nucleocapsid antibodies. V lost 2 bases and J 0 bases, leaving 7 bases between the germline ends. The CDR3 runs to 13 residues. The V gene's germline CDR1 is SQVTM and CDR2 ANQGSEA. This sample is part of a study of vaccination effects on CD4 cells after COVID-19. As for the study in general: Post-vaccine samples followed the second dose by a median of 72 days.

General study points: The study found that only 1 of 255 vaccine-induced clones from healthy vaccinees cross-reacted with common cold coronaviruses.

The sequence was collected from a human donor who received a COVID-19 vaccine. The chain links TRBV29-1 to TRBJ1-1; the D is unclear. Sequences were derived from CD4+ T cells from PBMCs cultured without peptide, sampled after COVID-19 vaccination. The CDR3 DNA sequence: TGCAGCGTTGAACGGGAATTGAACACTGAAGCTTTCTTT. This encodes CSVERELNTEAFF. Based on the CDR3 plus reference TRBV29-1 and TRBJ1-1, the full variable domain is SAVISQKPSRDICQRGTSLTIQCQVDSQVTMMFWYRQQPGQSLTLIATANQGSEATYESGFVIDKFPISRPNLTFSTLTVSNMSPEDSSIYLCSVERELNTEAFFGQGTRLTVV.